This passage covers 7 T cell receptor beta chains from one sample sequenced in a study of blood T cell repertoires in COVID-19. The data were produced by immunoSEQ multiplex PCR, yet TCRdb's version contains in-frame clones alone and is incomplete. The sample shows fewer than 85,000 clones, 60% to 80% of them seen only once. The material sequenced was peripheral blood. These receptors all come from a man in his 70s with COVID-19, enrolled during active disease.

This chain joins TRBV7-2 and TRBJ2-1; possible D gene TRBD2, 6 bases. CDR1 SGHTA and CDR2 FQGNSA come from the germline V gene. V lost 5 bases and J lost 7, with 15 bases in between. This CDR3 is built from 14 residues. In DNA, the CDR3 is TGTGCCAGCAGCCTGAGACTAGGTCGGAATGAGCAGTTCTTC. As protein: CASSLRLGRNEQFF.

This clone was observed once. V gene TRBV6-2 or TRBV6-3 combines with J gene TRBJ1-1, with D uncertain. This CDR3 comprises 12 residues. CDR1 is MNHEY, CDR2 SVGEGT, per germline. The V and J ends lost 10 bases and 4 bases respectively, with 13 bases between them. The CDR3 loop reads CATSLLGTEAFF. The CDR3 bases are TGTGCCACCAGCCTTCTCGGCACTGAAGCTTTCTTT.

The gene calls are TRBV9 and TRBJ2-1; TRBD2 matches at 11 bases. Germline CDR1 is SGDLS and CDR2 is YYNGEE. The ends lost 5 bases at V and 8 bases at J; junction bases unmatched: 9. This CDR3 comprises 15 residues. CDR3 DNA: TGTGCCAGCAGACCACTAGCGGGAGAGGTCTATGAGCAGTTCTTC. Its translation is CASRPLAGEVYEQFF. Filled out from reference TRBV9 and TRBJ2-1, the complete variable domain reads DSGVTQTPKHLITATGQRVTLRCSPRSGDLSVYWYQQSLDQGLQFLIQYYNGEERAKGNILERFSAQQFPDLHSELNLSSLELGDSALYFCASRPLAGEVYEQFFGPGTRLTVL.

The chain combines TRBV27 with TRBJ2-2, with D unclear. Deletions cut 5 bases from V and 4 bases from J, with 11 bases between. Per the germline V gene, CDR1 is MNHEY and CDR2 is SMNVEV (reference sequence). This CDR3 region has 14 residues. CDR3 DNA: TGTGCCAGCAGTGTCAGCGAGTTCACCGGGGAGCTGTTTTTT. It is translated as CASSVSEFTGELFF.

The V call is TRBV11-3, the J call TRBJ1-3; 8 nucleotides line up with TRBD1. J lost 3 bases, V lost 4 bases, and 14 bases had no gene match. CDR1 is SGHNT, CDR2 YENEEA, per germline. This CDR3 has 18 amino acids. This CDR3 reads CASSSGPGQEIFGNTIYF. Written as DNA, the CDR3 is TGTGCCAGCAGCTCAGGACCGGGACAGGAGATATTTGGAAACACCATATATTTT.

This clone was detected only a few times. The V and J genes are TRBV25-1 and TRBJ1-4; the match to TRBD1 covers 9 bases. The CDR3 totals 15 residues. In germline, CDR1 is MGHDK, CDR2 SYGVNS. J gave up 3 bases and V 5 bases, and 4 bases lay outside the gene matches. This chain's CDR3 is CASSLQGAANEKLFF. The CDR3 DNA is TGTGCCAGCAGTCTACAGGGGGCTGCTAATGAAAAACTGTTTTTT. The full variable domain, with the rest looked up from reference TRBV25-1 and TRBJ1-4, is EADIYQTPRYLVIGTGKKITLECSQTMGHDKMYWYQQDPGMELHLIHYSYGVNSTEKGDLSSESTVSRIRTEHFPLTLESARPSHTSQYLCASSLQGAANEKLFFGSGTQLSVL.

The gene calls are TRBV5-1 and TRBJ1-3, with a possible D match to TRBD1 (6 bases). Trimming removed 4 bases at V and 3 bases at J, with 17 bases between. The germline V gene encodes CDR1 SGHRS and CDR2 YFSETQ. The CDR3 loop spans 16 amino acids. CDR3 coding DNA: TGCGCCAGCAGCCCGTTCGTTCAGGGGAGTGGAAACACCATATATTTT. Translation gives CASSPFVQGSGNTIYF.